This T cell receptor beta chain was retrieved from a study of T cell repertoires in cytomegalovirus infection. Overall study: An indication of both CMV infection and matching HLA type came from public TCR beta signatures.

This clonotype has just a few counts. The target antigen is unknown. TCRdb re-called the reads with MiXCR, one entry per CDR3 protein. Among about 140,000 distinct CDR3 sequences listed, about 6.5% were seen once. Study-wide points: CMV-specific HLA-C-restricted TCR beta clonotypes dominated the ex vivo response. CMV carriers having the relevant HLA were flagged by cumulative public TCR beta family frequency.

Sequencing was performed on PBMCs. This receptor was identified in a human donor in good health (CMV status not recorded). Some clones in this sample may be carry-over from other donors' samples.

The CDR3 DNA reads TGTGCCAGCAGGGAGGACTCTCACAATGAGCAGTTCTTC. Amino acid sequence: CASREDSHNEQFF. The J gene is TRBJ2-1, the V gene TRBV2, with a tentative D call TRBD2 (5 bases). The CDR3 contains 13 residues. Trimming left V 6 bases short and J 5 bases short, with 11 bases between. Germline values: CDR1 SNHLY, CDR2 FYNNEI.